This T cell receptor (beta chain) was sequenced in a study of vaccination effects on CD4 cells after COVID-19. The assay was immunoSEQ multiplex PCR, and TCRdb's table has in-frame clones only and misses some. The sample yields 42,000 or so clones, roughly 75% seen once. This CDR3 is 15 amino acids long. The V gene lost 3 bases and the J gene lost 0 bases, with 8 bases spanning the gap. Germline CDR1 reads SEHNR; CDR2 reads FQNEAQ (reference sequence). This clone was counted between two and nine times. The antigen is unknown. Expansion of antigen-specific CD4+ T cells with viral peptide pools was carried out by the ViraFEST assay before sequencing. When around 10 days of culture had elapsed, CD4+ T cells were isolated. PCR confirmed that the person was infected with SARS-CoV-2 between March and December 2020.

Here the sequenced sample was CD4+ T cells from PBMCs cultured with a peptide pool, taken before COVID-19 vaccination. This clonotype was obtained from a human donor who had a prior SARS-CoV-2 infection. The chain recombines TRBV7-9 with TRBJ1-4; no definite D call. The CDR3 reads CASSFDFATNEKLFF. CDR3 DNA sequence: TGTGCCAGCAGCTTCGATTTTGCAACTAATGAAAAACTGTTTTTT. The whole variable domain, remainder taken from reference TRBV7-9 and TRBJ1-4, is DTGVSQNPRHKITKRGQNVTFRCDPISEHNRLYWYRQTLGQGPEFLTYFQNEAQLEKSRLLSDRFSAERPKGSFSTLEIQRTEQGDSAMYLCASSFDFATNEKLFFGSGTQLSVL.